Listed below are T cell receptor beta chains from one sample, sequenced in a study of T cells in localized non-small cell lung cancer. Sequencing was performed with immunoSEQ multiplex PCR; in TCRdb, only in-frame clones are kept and a portion is missing. The sample has just under 1,100 clones, about 40% seen once; the top ten hold about an eighth. The material sequenced was normal lung tissue next to the tumor, taken before any cancer treatment. The origin of the receptors is a man between 35 and 75 years old with stage III lung adenocarcinoma. The CDR3 runs from the conserved cysteine through the conserved F or W. A D gene is named only where the DNA matches it firmly. Clone size is given for some rows only: seen once, a few or many times, or a class if the clone is expanded.

clone size	D gene	V gene	J gene	CDR3 length	CDR3 DNA	CDR3 protein
-	-	TRBV5-1	TRBJ1-4	14	TGCGCCAGCAGCCCTCAAGGGGTTAATGAAAAACTGTTTTTT	CASSPQGVNEKLFF
-	-	TRBV6-7	TRBJ2-6	15	TGTGCCAGCAGTTTGCAGGGCTCTGGGGCCAACGTCCTGACTTTC	CASSLQGSGANVLTF
-	TRBD1	TRBV28	TRBJ2-7	13	TGTACCAGCAGTTTCTTCGACAGGGGCGAGCAGTACTTC	CTSSFFDRGEQYF
few	TRBD1	TRBV11-3	TRBJ2-7	15	TGTGCCAGCAGCGAAGGGACAGGGGATCTCTACGAGCAGTACTTC	CASSEGTGDLYEQYF
-	-	TRBV19	TRBJ2-7	13	TGTGCCAGTGCCGGGACGGTGGGCTACGAGCAGTACTTC	CASAGTVGYEQYF
-	-	TRBV30	TRBJ2-5	12	TGTGCCTGGTCCATGGTCCCGGAGACCCAGTACTTC	CAWSMVPETQYF
-	-	TRBV19	TRBJ2-7	14	TGTGCCAGTAGTAGGACGGTAGTACTCGGCGAGCAGTACTTC	CASSRTVVLGEQYF
-	-	TRBV28	TRBJ1-4	14	TGTGCCAGCAGTTTGGGGGGAACTAATGAAAAACTGTTTTTT	CASSLGGTNEKLFF
-	-	TRBV19	TRBJ2-1	16	TGTGCCAGTAGTGTGGGCAGGGCGAATTCCTACAATGAGCAGTTCTTC	CASSVGRANSYNEQFF
few	-	TRBV9	TRBJ1-6	15	TGTGCCAGCAGTCTACAGGGCTTGAATAATTCACCCCTCCACTTT	CASSLQGLNNSPLHF
large	-	TRBV10-3	TRBJ1-6	13	TGTGCCATCAGTGAGGCAGATAATTCACCCCTCCACTTT	CAISEADNSPLHF
-	-	TRBV9	TRBJ1-2	13	TGTGCCAGCACTTCCGGGCGGACCTATGGCTACATCTTC	CASTSGRTYGYIF
-	-	TRBV29-1	TRBJ1-1	15	TGCAGCGTTCGACCCCCCCCGGGAGTGAACACTGAAGCTTTCTTT	CSVRPPPGVNTEAFF
few	-	TRBV9	TRBJ2-2	16	TGTGCCAGCAGTGCGCAGGGGAATCCGAACACCGGGGAGCTGTTTTTT	CASSAQGNPNTGELFF
-	-	TRBV19	TRBJ1-1	13	TGTGCCACATCAGTCAGCCGTCGCACTGAAGCTTTCTTT	CATSVSRRTEAFF
few	-	TRBV6-7	TRBJ1-1	11	TGTGCCAGCAGAAGGGGGACTGAAGCTTTCTTT	CASRRGTEAFF
-	TRBD2	TRBV19	TRBJ2-1	14	TGTGCCAGTAGCCCGGGACTAGAATACAATGAGCAGTTCTTC	CASSPGLEYNEQFF
few	TRBD2	TRBV29-1	TRBJ2-7	16	TGCAGCGTGGAGTATTTACTAGCGGGGACATTCTACGAGCAGTACTTC	CSVEYLLAGTFYEQYF
-	-	TRBV6-7	TRBJ1-5	13	TGTGCCAGCAGTTACGAGGGATTTCAGCCCCAGCATTTT	CASSYEGFQPQHF
few	-	TRBV11-3	TRBJ1-2	16	TGTGCCAGCAGCTTGAGACCGGGTTCGTTTAACTATGGCTACACCTTC	CASSLRPGSFNYGYTF
-	-	TRBV30	TRBJ2-1	12	TGTGCCTGGATTGACTACTACAATGAGCAGTTCTTC	CAWIDYYNEQFF
few	-	TRBV6-8	TRBJ1-2	13	TGTGCCATCAACCCAGGGACCTATTATGGCTACACCTTC	CAINPGTYYGYTF
large	TRBD1	TRBV28	TRBJ1-3	20	TGTGCCAGCAGTTCGAGGGACCCGGGACAGGGGTACCTCTCTGGAAACACCATATATTTT	CASSSRDPGQGYLSGNTIYF
hyperexpanded	-	TRBV11-3	TRBJ1-6	14	TGTGCCAGCAGCTTACAGGGTTTGCATTCACCCCTCCACTTT	CASSLQGLHSPLHF
few	TRBD1	TRBV11-3	TRBJ1-2	16	TGTGCCAGCAGCTTAGGGGGACTGCGGGACAGCTATGGCTACACCTTC	CASSLGGLRDSYGYTF
medium-sized	-	TRBV11-3	TRBJ2-7	15	TGTGCCAGCAGCTTAGAGGCAGGGCGAAACTACGAGCAGTACTTC	CASSLEAGRNYEQYF
medium-sized	TRBD2	TRBV11-3	TRBJ2-3	16	TGTGCCAGCAACGACCAAGAGCGGGGGGGCTTAGATACGCAGTATTTT	CASNDQERGGLDTQYF
large	TRBD2	TRBV29-1	TRBJ2-3	14	TGCGTGTGGACTAGCGGGGGGGCTACGAATACGCAGTATTTT	CVWTSGGATNTQYF
-	-	TRBV6-8	TRBJ1-5	14	TGTGCCAGCAGTAAGAGGGACACTTATCAGCCCCAGCATTTT	CASSKRDTYQPQHF
-	-	TRBV30	TRBJ1-5	17	TGTGCCTGGAGTGTAAATGGGGCAGGGAGGAGCAATCAGCCCCAGCATTTT	CAWSVNGAGRSNQPQHF
few	-	TRBV6-8	TRBJ1-1	13	TGTGCCAGCAGTGCCTTAACGAACACTGAAGCTTTCTTT	CASSALTNTEAFF
-	-	TRBV11-3	TRBJ2-2	14	TGTGCCAGCAGCTTTGCCCCAAACCCCGGGGAGCTGTTTTTT	CASSFAPNPGELFF
-	TRBD1	TRBV29-1	TRBJ2-7	14	TGCAGCGTGGTCTACCGGGACAGGGGTTACGAGCAGTACTTC	CSVVYRDRGYEQYF
few	-	TRBV11-3	TRBJ1-3	14	TGTGCCAGCAGCTTGGAGGGAACAGGAAACACCATATATTTT	CASSLEGTGNTIYF
-	TRBD1	TRBV19	TRBJ2-3	17	TGTGCCAGTAGTTCTTCGGCCGGGACAGGAGCGACAGATACGCAGTATTTT	CASSSSAGTGATDTQYF
-	-	TRBV5-1	TRBJ2-7	14	TGCGCCAGCAGCTGGGCCCCGGACTCCTACGAGCAGTACTTC	CASSWAPDSYEQYF
few	-	TRBV28	TRBJ2-7	13	TGTGCCAGCGGCGGGGCAGGGACCTACGAGCAGTACTTC	CASGGAGTYEQYF
-	-	TRBV19	TRBJ1-2	14	TGTGCCAGTAGTATAGTTCGAGGTGGCTATGGCTACACCTTC	CASSIVRGGYGYTF
-	-	TRBV28	TRBJ1-2	15	TGTGCCAGCAGTCCCCCCGCAGGGAGAGTCTATGGCTACACCTTC	CASSPPAGRVYGYTF
-	-	TRBV19	TRBJ1-1	17	TGTGCCAGTAGTGGACGGGGCAGGGCGGTGATGAACACTGAAGCTTTCTTT	CASSGRGRAVMNTEAFF
few	TRBD1	TRBV27	TRBJ1-2	16	TGTGCCAGCAGTTTTGGGACAGGGGGAGAGGGCTATGGCTACACCTTC	CASSFGTGGEGYGYTF
-	TRBD2	TRBV18	TRBJ2-1	15	TGTGCCAGCTCACCATCGAGTAGCGGGGGGAATGAGCAGTTCTTC	CASSPSSSGGNEQFF
hyperexpanded	TRBD1	TRBV28	TRBJ2-2	13	TGTGCCAGCGGGAACAGGGGGCGCGGGGAGCTGTTTTTT	CASGNRGRGELFF
few	TRBD2	TRBV11-3	TRBJ2-5	14	TGTGCCAGCAGCACTAGCGGCACGAGCACGACCCAGTACTTC	CASSTSGTSTTQYF
-	-	TRBV16	TRBJ1-5	13	TGTGCCAGCAGCCAACAGGAAAATCAGCCCCAGCATTTT	CASSQQENQPQHF
-	-	TRBV10-2	TRBJ1-2	16	TGCGCCAGCAGTGAGTCGCAGCAACAGGGCCTACGGGGCTACACCTTC	CASSESQQQGLRGYTF
-	TRBD1	TRBV6-1	TRBJ2-4	22	TGTGCCAGCAGTGAAGCTTCTCTTGGGACAGTACTACAAACTTCAGCCAAAAACATTCAGTACTTC	CASSEASLGTVLQTSAKNIQYF
large	TRBD1	TRBV29-1	TRBJ2-1	13	TGCAGCGTTGAAAGGGACAGGGACAATGAGCAGTTCTTC	CSVERDRDNEQFF
-	-	TRBV29-1	TRBJ2-1	16	TGCAGCGTTGAAGATCCCGGGACATCGACATACAATGAGCAGTTCTTC	CSVEDPGTSTYNEQFF
once	TRBD1	TRBV18	TRBJ1-6	16	TGTGCCAGCTCATTCTACGACAGGGTTAATAATTCACCCCTCCACTTT	CASSFYDRVNNSPLHF